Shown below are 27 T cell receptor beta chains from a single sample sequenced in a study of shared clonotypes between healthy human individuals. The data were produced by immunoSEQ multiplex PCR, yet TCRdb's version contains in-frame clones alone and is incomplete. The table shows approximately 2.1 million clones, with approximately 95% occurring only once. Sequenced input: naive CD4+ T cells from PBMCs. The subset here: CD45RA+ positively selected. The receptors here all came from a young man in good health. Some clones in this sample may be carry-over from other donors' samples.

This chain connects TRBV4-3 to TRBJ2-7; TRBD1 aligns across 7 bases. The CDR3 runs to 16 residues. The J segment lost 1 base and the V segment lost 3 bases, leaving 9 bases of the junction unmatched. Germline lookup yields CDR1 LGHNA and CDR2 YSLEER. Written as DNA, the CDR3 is TGCGCCAGCAGCCAGCTGCCCGGGACAGCTTCCTACGAGCAGTACTTC. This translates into CASSQLPGTASYEQYF.

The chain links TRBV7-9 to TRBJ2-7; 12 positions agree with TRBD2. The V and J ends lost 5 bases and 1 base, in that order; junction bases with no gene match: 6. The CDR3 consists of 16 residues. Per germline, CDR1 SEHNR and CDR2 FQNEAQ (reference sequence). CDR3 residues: CASSIGLAGISYEQYF. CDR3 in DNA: TGTGCCAGCAGCATCGGACTAGCGGGAATTTCCTACGAGCAGTACTTC. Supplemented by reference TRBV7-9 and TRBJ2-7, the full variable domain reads DTGVSQNPRHKITKRGQNVTFRCDPISEHNRLYWYRQTLGQGPEFLTYFQNEAQLEKSRLLSDRFSAERPKGSFSTLEIQRTEQGDSAMYLCASSIGLAGISYEQYFGPGTRLTVT.

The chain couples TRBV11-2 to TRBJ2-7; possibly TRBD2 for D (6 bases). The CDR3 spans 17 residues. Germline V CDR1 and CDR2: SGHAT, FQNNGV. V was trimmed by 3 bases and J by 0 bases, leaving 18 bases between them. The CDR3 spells CASSFGAWGETSYEQYF. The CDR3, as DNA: TGTGCCAGCAGCTTTGGTGCATGGGGGGAGACCTCCTACGAGCAGTACTTC. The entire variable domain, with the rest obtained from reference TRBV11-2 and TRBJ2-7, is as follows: EAGVAQSPRYKIIEKRQSVAFWCNPISGHATLYWYQQILGQGPKLLIQFQNNGVVDDSQLPKDRFSAERLKGVDSTLKIQPAKLEDSAVYLCASSFGAWGETSYEQYFGPGTRLTVT.

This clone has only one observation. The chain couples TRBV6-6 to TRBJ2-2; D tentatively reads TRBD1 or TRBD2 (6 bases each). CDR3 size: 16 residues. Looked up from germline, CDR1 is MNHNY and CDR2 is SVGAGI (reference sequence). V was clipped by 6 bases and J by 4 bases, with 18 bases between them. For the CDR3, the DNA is TGTGCCAGCAGGAAGGGGGGAGACTGGTCCACCGGGGAGCTGTTTTTT. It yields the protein CASRKGGDWSTGELFF.

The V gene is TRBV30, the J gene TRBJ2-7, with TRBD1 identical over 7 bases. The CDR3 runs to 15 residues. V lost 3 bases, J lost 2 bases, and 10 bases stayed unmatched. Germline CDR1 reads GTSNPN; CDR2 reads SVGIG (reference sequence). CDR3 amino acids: CAWSLTRTGPYEQYF. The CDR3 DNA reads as TGTGCCTGGAGCCTTACTCGGACAGGTCCCTACGAGCAGTACTTC.

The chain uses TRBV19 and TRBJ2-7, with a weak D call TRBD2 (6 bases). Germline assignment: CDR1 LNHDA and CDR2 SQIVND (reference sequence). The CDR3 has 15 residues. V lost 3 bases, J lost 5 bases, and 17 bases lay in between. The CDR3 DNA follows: TGTGCCAGTAGTATGGACCGCGCGGGACCAAACGAGCAGTACTTC. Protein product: CASSMDRAGPNEQYF.

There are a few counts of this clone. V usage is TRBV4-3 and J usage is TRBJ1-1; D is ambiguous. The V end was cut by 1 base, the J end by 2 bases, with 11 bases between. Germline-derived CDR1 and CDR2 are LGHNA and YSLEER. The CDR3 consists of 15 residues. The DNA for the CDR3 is TGCGCCAGCAGCCAAGTTGCTTTGAGAAACACTGAAGCTTTCTTT. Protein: CASSQVALRNTEAFF.

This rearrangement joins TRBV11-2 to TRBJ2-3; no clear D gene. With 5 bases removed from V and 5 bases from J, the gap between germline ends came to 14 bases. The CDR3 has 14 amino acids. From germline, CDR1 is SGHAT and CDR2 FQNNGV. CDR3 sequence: CASSPSTRGDTQYF. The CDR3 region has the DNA TGTGCCAGCAGCCCATCGACCCGAGGAGATACGCAGTATTTT.

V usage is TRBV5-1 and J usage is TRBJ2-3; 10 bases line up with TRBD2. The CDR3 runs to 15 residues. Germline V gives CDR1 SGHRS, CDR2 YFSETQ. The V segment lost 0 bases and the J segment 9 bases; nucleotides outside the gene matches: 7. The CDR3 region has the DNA TGCGCCAGCAGCTTGGGGCTAGCGGGAGTCCAAACGCAGTATTTT. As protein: CASSLGLAGVQTQYF.

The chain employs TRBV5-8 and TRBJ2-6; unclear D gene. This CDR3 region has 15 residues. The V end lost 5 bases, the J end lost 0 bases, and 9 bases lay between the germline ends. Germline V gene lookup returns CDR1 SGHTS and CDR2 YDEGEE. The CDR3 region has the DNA TGTGCCAGCAGGAGACGGGTCTCTGGGGCCAACGTCCTGACTTTC. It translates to CASRRRVSGANVLTF.

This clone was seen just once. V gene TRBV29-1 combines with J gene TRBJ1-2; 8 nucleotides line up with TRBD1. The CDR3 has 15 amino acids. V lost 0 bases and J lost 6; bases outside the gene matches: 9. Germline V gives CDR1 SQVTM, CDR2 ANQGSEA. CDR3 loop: CSVEDVGRGPHGYTF. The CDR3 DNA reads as TGCAGCGTTGAAGATGTGGGCAGGGGGCCTCATGGCTACACCTTC.

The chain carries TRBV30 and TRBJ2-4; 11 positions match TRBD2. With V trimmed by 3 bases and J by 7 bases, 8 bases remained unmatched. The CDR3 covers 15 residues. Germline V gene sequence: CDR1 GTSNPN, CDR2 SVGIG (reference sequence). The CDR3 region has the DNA TGTGCCTGGAGCTCTACTAGCGGGAGCGGCAACATTCAGTACTTC. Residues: CAWSSTSGSGNIQYF.

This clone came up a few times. CDR3 amino acids: CASSVGTESNQPQHF. DNA of the CDR3: TGTGCCAGCAGCGTCGGGACAGAGAGTAATCAGCCCCAGCATTTT. The chain employs TRBV9 and TRBJ1-5, with TRBD1 matching 7 bases. With V trimmed by 2 bases and J by 4 bases, 6 bases remained unmatched. Germline loops: CDR1 SGDLS, CDR2 YYNGEE. CDR3 length: 15 residues.

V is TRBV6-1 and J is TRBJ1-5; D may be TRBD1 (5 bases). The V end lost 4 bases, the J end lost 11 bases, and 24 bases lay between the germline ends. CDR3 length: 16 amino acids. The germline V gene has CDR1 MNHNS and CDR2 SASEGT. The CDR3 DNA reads TGTGCCAGCAGTGCTAACGCCTACTCCGGGGGGGGATCCCAGCATTTT. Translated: CASSANAYSGGGSQHF.

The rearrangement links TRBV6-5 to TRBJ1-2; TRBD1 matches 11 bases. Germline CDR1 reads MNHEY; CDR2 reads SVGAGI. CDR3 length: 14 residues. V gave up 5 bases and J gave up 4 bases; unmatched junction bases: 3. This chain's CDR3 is CASSMGTGGYGYTF. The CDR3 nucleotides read TGTGCCAGCAGTATGGGGACAGGGGGCTATGGCTACACCTTC.

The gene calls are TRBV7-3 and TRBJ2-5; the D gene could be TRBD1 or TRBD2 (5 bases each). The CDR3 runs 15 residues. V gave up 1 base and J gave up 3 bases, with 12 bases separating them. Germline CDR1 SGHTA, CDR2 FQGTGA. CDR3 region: CASSLRGATEETQYF. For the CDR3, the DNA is TGTGCCAGCAGCTTAAGAGGGGCCACCGAAGAGACCCAGTACTTC.

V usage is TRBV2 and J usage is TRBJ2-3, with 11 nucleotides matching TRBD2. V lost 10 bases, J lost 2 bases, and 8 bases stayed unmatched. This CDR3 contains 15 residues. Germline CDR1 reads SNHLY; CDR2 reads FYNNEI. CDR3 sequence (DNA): TGTGCCAACACCGGGACTAGCGGAACCACAGATACGCAGTATTTT. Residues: CANTGTSGTTDTQYF.

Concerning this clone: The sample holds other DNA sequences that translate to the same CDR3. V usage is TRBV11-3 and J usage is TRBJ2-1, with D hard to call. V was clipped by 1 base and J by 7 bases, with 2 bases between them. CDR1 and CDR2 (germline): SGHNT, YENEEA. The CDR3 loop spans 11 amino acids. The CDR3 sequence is CASSLGNEQFF. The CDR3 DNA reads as TGTGCCAGCAGCTTAGGGAATGAGCAGTTCTTC.

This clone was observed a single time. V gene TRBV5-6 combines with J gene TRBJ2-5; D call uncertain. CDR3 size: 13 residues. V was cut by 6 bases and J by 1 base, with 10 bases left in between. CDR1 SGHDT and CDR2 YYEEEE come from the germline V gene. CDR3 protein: CASTFVSQETQYF. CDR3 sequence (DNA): TGTGCCAGCACCTTTGTCAGCCAAGAGACCCAGTACTTC.

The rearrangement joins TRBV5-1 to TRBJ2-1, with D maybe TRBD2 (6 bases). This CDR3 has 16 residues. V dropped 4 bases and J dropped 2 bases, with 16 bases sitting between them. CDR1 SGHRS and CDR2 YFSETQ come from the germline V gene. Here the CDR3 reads CASSPPLALPYNEQFF. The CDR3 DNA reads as TGCGCCAGCAGCCCCCCGCTAGCGCTTCCCTACAATGAGCAGTTCTTC. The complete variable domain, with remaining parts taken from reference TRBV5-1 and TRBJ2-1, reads KAGVTQTPRYLIKTRGQQVTLSCSPISGHRSVSWYQQTPGQGLQFLFEYFSETQRNKGNFPGRFSGRQFSNSRSEMNVSTLELGDSALYLCASSPPLALPYNEQFFGPGTRLTVL.

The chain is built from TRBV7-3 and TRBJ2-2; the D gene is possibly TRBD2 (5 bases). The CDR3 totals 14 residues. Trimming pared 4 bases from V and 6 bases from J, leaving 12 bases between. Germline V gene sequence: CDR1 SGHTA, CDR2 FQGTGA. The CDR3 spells CASSSIGKSGELFF. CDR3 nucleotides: TGTGCCAGCAGCTCAATCGGGAAATCCGGGGAGCTGTTTTTT.

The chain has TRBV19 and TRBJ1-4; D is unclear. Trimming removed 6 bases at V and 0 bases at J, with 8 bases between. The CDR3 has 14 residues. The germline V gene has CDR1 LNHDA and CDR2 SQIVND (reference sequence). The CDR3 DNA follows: TGTGCCAGTAGGGACGGTGCAACTAATGAAAAACTGTTTTTT. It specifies CASRDGATNEKLFF.

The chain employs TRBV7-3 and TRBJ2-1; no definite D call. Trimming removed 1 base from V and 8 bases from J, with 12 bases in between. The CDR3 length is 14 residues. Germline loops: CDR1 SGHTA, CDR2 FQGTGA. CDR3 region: CASSLMGGADEQFF. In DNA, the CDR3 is TGTGCCAGCAGCTTAATGGGTGGAGCCGATGAGCAGTTCTTC.

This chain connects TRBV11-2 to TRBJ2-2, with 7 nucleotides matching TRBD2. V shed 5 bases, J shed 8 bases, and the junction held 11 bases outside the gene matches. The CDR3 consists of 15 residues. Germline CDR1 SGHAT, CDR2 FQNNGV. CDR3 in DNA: TGTGCCAGCAGCCTCAACCTTGGGGGGGAAGGGGAGCTGTTTTTT. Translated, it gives CASSLNLGGEGELFF.

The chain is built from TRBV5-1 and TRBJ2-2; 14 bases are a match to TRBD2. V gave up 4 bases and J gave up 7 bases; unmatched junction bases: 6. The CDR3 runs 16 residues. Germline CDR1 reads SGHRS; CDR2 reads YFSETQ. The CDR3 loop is CASSPGLAGVIGELFF. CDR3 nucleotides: TGCGCCAGCAGCCCGGGACTAGCGGGAGTAATCGGGGAGCTGTTTTTT.

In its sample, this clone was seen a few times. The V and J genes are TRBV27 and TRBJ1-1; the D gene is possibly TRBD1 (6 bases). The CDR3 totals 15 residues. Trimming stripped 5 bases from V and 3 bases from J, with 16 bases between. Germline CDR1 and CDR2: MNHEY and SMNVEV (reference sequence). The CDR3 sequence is CASSPWGAGDTEAFF. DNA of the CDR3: TGTGCCAGCAGTCCGTGGGGGGCCGGGGACACTGAAGCTTTCTTT.

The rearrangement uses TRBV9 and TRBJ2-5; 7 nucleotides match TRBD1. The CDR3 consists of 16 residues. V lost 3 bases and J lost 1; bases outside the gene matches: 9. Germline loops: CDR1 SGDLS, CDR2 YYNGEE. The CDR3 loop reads CASSARQGLTQETQYF. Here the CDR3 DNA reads TGTGCCAGCAGCGCCCGACAGGGCTTAACCCAAGAGACCCAGTACTTC.